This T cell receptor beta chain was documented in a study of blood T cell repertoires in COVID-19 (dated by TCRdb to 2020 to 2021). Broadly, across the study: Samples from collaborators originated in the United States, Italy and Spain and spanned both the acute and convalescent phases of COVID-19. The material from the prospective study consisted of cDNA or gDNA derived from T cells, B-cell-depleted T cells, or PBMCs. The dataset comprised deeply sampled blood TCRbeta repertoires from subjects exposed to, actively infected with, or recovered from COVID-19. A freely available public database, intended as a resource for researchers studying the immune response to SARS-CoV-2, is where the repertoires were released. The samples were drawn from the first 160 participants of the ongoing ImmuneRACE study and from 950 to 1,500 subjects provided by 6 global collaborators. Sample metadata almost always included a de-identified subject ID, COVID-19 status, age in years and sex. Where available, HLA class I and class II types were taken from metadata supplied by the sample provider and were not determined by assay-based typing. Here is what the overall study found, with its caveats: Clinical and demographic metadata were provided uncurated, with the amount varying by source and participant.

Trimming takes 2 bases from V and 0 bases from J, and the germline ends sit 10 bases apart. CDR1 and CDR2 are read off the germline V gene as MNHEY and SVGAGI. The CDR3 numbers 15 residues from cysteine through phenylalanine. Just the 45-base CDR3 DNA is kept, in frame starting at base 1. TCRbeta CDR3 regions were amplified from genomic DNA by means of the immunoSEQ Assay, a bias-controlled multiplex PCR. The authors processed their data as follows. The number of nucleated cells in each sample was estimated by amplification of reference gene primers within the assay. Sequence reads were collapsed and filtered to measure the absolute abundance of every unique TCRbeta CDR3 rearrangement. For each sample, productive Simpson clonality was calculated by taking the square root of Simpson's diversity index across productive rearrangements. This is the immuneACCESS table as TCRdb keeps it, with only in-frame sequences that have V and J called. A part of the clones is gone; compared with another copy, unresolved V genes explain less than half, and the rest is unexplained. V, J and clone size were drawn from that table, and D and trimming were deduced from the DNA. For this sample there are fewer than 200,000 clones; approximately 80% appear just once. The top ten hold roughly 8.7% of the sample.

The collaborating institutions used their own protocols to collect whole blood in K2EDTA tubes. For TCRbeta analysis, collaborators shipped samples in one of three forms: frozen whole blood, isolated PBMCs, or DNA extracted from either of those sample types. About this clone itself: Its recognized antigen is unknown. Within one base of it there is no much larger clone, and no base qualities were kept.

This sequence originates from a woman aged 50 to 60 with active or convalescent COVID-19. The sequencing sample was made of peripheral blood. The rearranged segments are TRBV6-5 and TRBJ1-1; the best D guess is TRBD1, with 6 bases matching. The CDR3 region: CASSYEGGLNTEAFF. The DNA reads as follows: TGTGCCAGCAGTTACGAGGGGGGGTTGAACACTGAAGCTTTCTTT.